This TCR beta chain stems from a study of blood T cell repertoires in COVID-19. Study-level background: Both acute and convalescent COVID-19 samples were obtained from the United States, Italy and Spain. Sample material is recorded as cDNA or gDNA derived from T cells, B-cell-depleted T cells, or PBMCs.

Per the study methods: Amplifying reference gene primers gave estimates of nucleated cell counts. TCRdb's table, derived via immunoSEQ multiplex PCR, lists solely in-frame clones and lacks some. Clonal size and the V and J genes are those of that table, whereas D and trimming came from the DNA. In the table there are 100,000 or so clones, just over 85% of which are singletons. CDR1 MGHRA and CDR2 YSYEKL come from the germline V gene. Trimming removed 4 bases from V and 1 base from J; junction bases left unmatched: 7. The CDR3 sequence is 16 residues long. The sample taken for sequencing was peripheral blood. The clonotype comes from a human donor in a cohort sampled during active COVID-19. The chain joins TRBV4-1 to TRBJ1-5, with 7 bases that match TRBD1. As DNA, the CDR3 is TGCGCCAGCAGCCGTGATTCGACAGGGAGCAATCAGCCCCAGCATTTT. Amino acids: CASSRDSTGSNQPQHF.